The clone carrying this T cell receptor beta chain occurred a few times. As yet, its antigen is unknown. These data are taken from a study of blood T cells in healthy people across ages. Regarding the study as a whole: Unknown donor CMV status possibly confounded expanded clonotype changes. The unsorted PBMCs prevented any conclusive comparison of naive versus antigen-experienced cells.

With each sample, at least 6 micrograms of total RNA were extracted. Trimming pared 3 bases from V and 6 bases from J, leaving 12 bases between. The CDR3 extends over 13 amino acids. With a J-beta primer mix and a sample-barcoded 5' primer, a second PCR ran roughly 6 to 12 cycles. TCRdb passed the 5' RACE reads through MiXCR, listing each CDR3 protein once. This table holds about 780,000 distinct CDR3 sequences, 46% found once. This chain joins TRBV12-3 or TRBV12-4 and TRBJ2-7; D remains ambiguous. This clonotype originated in a man aged 80 or over in good health. The sequenced material came from blood. The CDR3 DNA is TGTGCCAGCAGTTTCCGTCGGAAAGGCGAGCAGTACTTC. It encodes CASSFRRKGEQYF.